The rows below give T cell receptor beta chains drawn from one sample of a study of blood T cell repertoires in COVID-19. TCRdb's table, derived via immunoSEQ multiplex PCR, lists solely in-frame clones and lacks some. The sample has some 260,000 clones, 90% to 95% seen once; the top ten hold 1.9%. Sequencing was carried out using PBMCs or T cells enriched from blood (not recorded which). The receptors were sampled from a woman aged 18-35 years who had recovered from COVID-19. Each CDR3 is given with its conserved first and last residue. The D gene is left open where the match is weak. Clone size is not always given. Where it is, it says once, few, many or a class for expanded clones.

v_gene,abundance,j_gene,d_gene,CDR3aa,CDR3nt
TRBV11-3,-,TRBJ1-3,-,CASSERSRGNTIYF,TGTGCCAGCAGCGAGAGGAGTAGGGGAAACACCATATATTTT
TRBV5-1,-,TRBJ2-1,TRBD1,CASSLYLTGGNEQFF,TGCGCCAGCAGCCTCTACTTGACAGGGGGCAATGAGCAGTTCTTC
TRBV7-3,-,TRBJ1-1,-,CASSRIGPEVSTEAFF,TGTGCCAGCAGCCGCATAGGCCCGGAGGTGAGCACTGAAGCTTTCTTT
TRBV4-3,once,TRBJ2-6,TRBD1,CASSQPGQGVFSGANVLTF,TGCGCCAGCAGCCAACCCGGACAGGGGGTCTTCTCTGGGGCCAACGTCCTGACTTTC
TRBV2,-,TRBJ1-1,TRBD1,CASGDYRGRGGEAFF,TGTGCCAGCGGAGATTACAGGGGGCGGGGTGGTGAAGCTTTCTTT
TRBV10-3,once,TRBJ2-5,-,CAINPQGPQETQYF,TGTGCCATCAACCCACAGGGTCCCCAAGAGACCCAGTACTTC
TRBV5-8,once,TRBJ2-1,TRBD2,CASSFPRGGSYNEQFF,TGTGCCAGCAGCTTTCCACGGGGGGGATCTTACAATGAGCAGTTCTTC
TRBV4-1,-,TRBJ2-3,-,CASSHPGDTQYF,TGCGCCAGCAGCCACCCGGGGGATACGCAGTATTTT
TRBV14,-,TRBJ1-2,-,CASSQANTGTPNKWVYGYTF,TGTGCCAGCAGCCAAGCGAATACCGGGACACCAAATAAGTGGGTCTATGGCTACACCTTC
TRBV28,-,TRBJ1-5,TRBD1,CASSLLGTGIISQPQHF,TGTGCCAGCAGTTTATTGGGGACAGGGATTATATCTCAGCCCCAGCATTTT
TRBV7-9,-,TRBJ1-1,-,CASSYRRNTEAFF,TGTGCCAGCAGTTACAGGAGGAACACTGAAGCTTTCTTT
TRBV7-8,-,TRBJ2-1,TRBD2,CASSLASGWLAGGASYNEQFF,TGTGCCAGCAGCTTAGCGTCGGGTTGGCTAGCGGGAGGGGCCTCCTACAATGAGCAGTTCTTC
TRBV21-1,-,TRBJ1-5,-,CASSNGTGDQPQHF,TGTGCCAGCAGCAATGGGACAGGGGACCAGCCCCAGCATTTT
TRBV4-1,-,TRBJ2-7,-,CASSLLLTGISFYEQYF,TGCGCCAGCAGCCTCCTACTTACCGGGATCTCCTTCTACGAGCAGTACTTC
TRBV7-2,-,TRBJ1-2,-,CASSLGAQTGSSRGYTF,TGTGCCAGCAGCTTAGGGGCCCAGACAGGCTCCTCTAGGGGCTACACCTTC
TRBV9,-,TRBJ1-2,TRBD1,CASSAGTGKFGYTF,TGTGCCAGCAGCGCGGGGACAGGGAAGTTCGGCTACACCTTC
TRBV6-5,-,TRBJ1-1,-,CASSPPSGMNTEAFF,TGTGCCAGCAGTCCGCCTTCAGGGATGAACACTGAAGCTTTCTTT
TRBV7-8,-,TRBJ1-3,-,CASSSEGNTIYF,TGTGCCAGCAGCTCAGAAGGAAACACCATATATTTT
TRBV6-5,few,TRBJ2-2,-,CARTGAGVGELFF,TGTGCACGAACGGGGGCGGGAGTTGGGGAGCTGTTTTTT
TRBV7-9,-,TRBJ2-2,-,CASSLLNRRTGELFF,TGTGCCAGCAGCTTGTTGAACCGTCGGACCGGGGAGCTGTTTTTT
TRBV7-9,-,TRBJ1-5,-,CASSTPGQPQHF,TGTGCCAGCAGCACCCCGGGGCAGCCCCAGCATTTT
TRBV10-1,-,TRBJ2-7,TRBD2,CASRETSGKFKQYF,TGCGCCAGCAGAGAGACTAGCGGGAAATTTAAGCAGTACTTC
TRBV24-1,-,TRBJ2-3,TRBD2,CATSDPTGGRLTDTQYF,TGTGCCACCAGTGACCCTACGGGGGGGCGTCTCACAGATACGCAGTATTTT
TRBV19,-,TRBJ2-3,-,CASRWGRWDTQYF,TGTGCCAGTAGGTGGGGGCGGTGGGATACGCAGTATTTT
TRBV7-9,-,TRBJ2-1,-,CASSLDISYNEQFF,TGTGCCAGCAGCTTAGACATAAGCTACAATGAGCAGTTCTTC
TRBV7-9,-,TRBJ1-1,-,CASSFASGEAFF,TGTGCCAGCAGCTTCGCCAGCGGTGAAGCTTTCTTT
TRBV2,-,TRBJ1-1,TRBD1,CASREQGRGTEAFF,TGTGCCAGCAGGGAACAGGGGAGAGGGACTGAAGCTTTCTTT
TRBV7-2,-,TRBJ1-5,TRBD1,CASSLGQGAGQPQHF,TGTGCCAGCAGCTTAGGGCAGGGGGCGGGACAGCCCCAGCATTTT
TRBV9,-,TRBJ2-3,-,CASSVSGGGPTDTQYF,TGTGCCAGCAGCGTATCGGGCGGGGGCCCCACAGATACGCAGTATTTT
TRBV6-4,-,TRBJ2-3,-,CASSEASGGGDTQYF,TGTGCCAGCAGTGAAGCTAGCGGAGGGGGAGATACGCAGTATTTT
TRBV3-1/TRBV3-2,once,TRBJ1-5,-,CASSQDWEDQPQHF,TGTGCCAGCAGCCAAGACTGGGAGGATCAGCCCCAGCATTTT
TRBV28,-,TRBJ1-2,-,CATRSWETYYGYTF,TGTGCCACCAGATCTTGGGAGACCTACTATGGCTACACCTTC
TRBV4-2,-,TRBJ2-5,TRBD2,CASSQDDRGGGETQYF,TGTGCCAGCAGCCAAGATGACCGGGGGGGAGGGGAGACCCAGTACTTC
TRBV7-2,-,TRBJ1-5,TRBD1,CASSLVQGVNQPQHF,TGTGCCAGCAGCTTAGTACAGGGGGTCAATCAGCCCCAGCATTTT
TRBV12-3/TRBV12-4,-,TRBJ1-2,-,CASSLPVGYGYTF,TGTGCCAGCAGCCTCCCGGTCGGCTATGGCTACACCTTC
TRBV2,once,TRBJ2-1,TRBD2,CAESGGGRHEQFF,TGTGCCGAGTCGGGGGGCGGGAGGCATGAGCAGTTCTTC
TRBV9,-,TRBJ2-7,TRBD2,CASSVASSGSYEQYF,TGTGCCAGCAGCGTAGCGTCTAGCGGATCCTACGAGCAGTACTTC
TRBV28,-,TRBJ2-2,TRBD1,CASSRTGGAGELFF,TGTGCCAGCAGCCGGACAGGGGGGGCCGGGGAGCTGTTTTTT
TRBV3-1/TRBV3-2,few,TRBJ2-3,TRBD1,CASSQGQGETDTQYF,TGTGCCAGCAGCCAAGGACAGGGTGAAACAGATACGCAGTATTTT
TRBV10-2,-,TRBJ2-2,TRBD2,CASSGRGVAGTGELFF,TGCGCCAGCAGTGGACGGGGGGTCGCTGGTACCGGGGAGCTGTTTTTT
TRBV4-3,-,TRBJ1-5,-,CASSQVSGNQPQHF,TGCGCCAGCAGCCAAGTCTCGGGAAATCAGCCCCAGCATTTT
TRBV6-5,-,TRBJ2-1,TRBD1,CASSESGQPFNEQFF,TGTGCCAGCTCAGAGTCGGGACAGCCTTTCAATGAGCAGTTCTTC
TRBV9,-,TRBJ1-6,-,CASSVDGQYNSPLHF,TGTGCCAGCAGCGTAGATGGGCAGTATAATTCACCCCTCCACTTT
TRBV18,-,TRBJ1-2,TRBD1,CASSRDRGNYGYTF,TGTGCCAGCTCAAGGGACAGGGGGAACTATGGCTACACCTTC
TRBV27,-,TRBJ2-3,TRBD1,CASSLYPTGGTDTQYF,TGTGCCAGCAGTTTATACCCGACAGGGGGCACAGATACGCAGTATTTT
TRBV28,-,TRBJ2-7,-,CASSTASYEQYF,TGTGCCAGCTCGACAGCCTCCTACGAGCAGTACTTC